Presented here are 9 T cell receptor beta chains from one specimen sequenced in a study of T cell responses to AZD1222 COVID-19 vaccine. TCRdb's table, derived via immunoSEQ multiplex PCR, lists solely in-frame clones and lacks some. The sample shows 150,000 or so clones, about 89% of them seen only once. Sequencing was performed on peripheral blood, taken on day 0 of AZD1222 vaccination. The receptors originated from an adult in good health.

The rearrangement uses TRBV6-2 or TRBV6-3 and TRBJ2-1; the match to TRBD2 covers 7 bases. V dropped 6 bases and J dropped 10; count of bases not matched to a gene: 9. Germline V CDR1 and CDR2: MNHEY, SVGEGT. The CDR3 has 13 residues. The CDR3 region has the DNA TGTGCCAGCAGCGGGGAGGGATTTGGGGAGCAGTTCTTC. This encodes CASSGEGFGEQFF.

The chain links TRBV6-1 to TRBJ2-3, with TRBD2 matching 7 bases. After removal of 3 bases from V and 10 bases from J, the junction contained 1 base not matched to a gene. Per the germline V gene, CDR1 is MNHNS and CDR2 is SASEGT. The CDR3 has 11 residues. In DNA form, the CDR3 reads TGTGCCAGCAGTGATGGGGGGGCGCAGTATTTT. Protein sequence: CASSDGGAQYF.

This clone was observed a single time. J is TRBJ2-7 and V is TRBV24-1; D gene ambiguous. CDR3 size: 13 residues. Trimming took off 3 bases at V and 4 bases at J, with 9 bases between the two ends. Germline values: CDR1 KGHDR, CDR2 SFDVKD. CDR3 in DNA: TGTGCCACCAGTGATATCGGCTCTTACGAGCAGTACTTC. It encodes CATSDIGSYEQYF.

The V gene is TRBV5-6, the J gene TRBJ2-2; possibly TRBD2 for D (6 bases). V dropped 0 bases and J dropped 4 bases, with 19 bases sitting between them. Germline V gene data show CDR1 as SGHDT and CDR2 as YYEEEE. The CDR3 totals 18 residues. The CDR3 sequence is CASSLVSGGGKGTGELFF. The CDR3 bases are TGTGCCAGCAGCTTGGTTAGCGGCGGAGGAAAGGGCACCGGGGAGCTGTTTTTT. Using reference TRBV5-6 and TRBJ2-2 for the parts outside the CDR3, the full variable domain is DAGVTQSPTHLIKTRGQQVTLRCSPKSGHDTVSWYQQALGQGPQFIFQYYEEEERQRGNFPDRFSGHQFPNYSSELNVNALLLGDSALYLCASSLVSGGGKGTGELFFGEGSRLTVL.

CDR3 protein: CASSRGQAQETQYF. CDR3 sequence (DNA): TGTGCCAGCAGCCGTGGACAGGCCCAAGAGACCCAGTACTTC. The V and J genes are TRBV5-5 and TRBJ2-5, with 7 bases that match TRBD1. Germline values: CDR1 SGHKS, CDR2 YYEKEE (reference sequence). The length of the CDR3 is 14 residues. V trimming: 4 bases; J trimming: 1 base; junction bases outside the gene matches: 4.

The chain couples TRBV5-8 to TRBJ2-1, with a weak D call TRBD2 (5 bases). The CDR3 is 19 residues long. V lost 1 base to trimming and J lost 0 bases, with 20 bases between them. CDR1 is SGHTS, CDR2 YDEGEE, per germline. CDR3 DNA: TGTGCCAGCAGCTTGCAATTGGCTAGCTCCCTTCGCTCCTACAATGAGCAGTTCTTC. Translation gives CASSLQLASSLRSYNEQFF.

This clone has just a few counts. As DNA, the CDR3 is TGTGCCACAGGAGAGAACACCGGGGAGCTGTTTTTT. It yields the protein CATGENTGELFF. The rearrangement joins TRBV15 to TRBJ2-2; D is undetermined. The CDR3 loop spans 12 amino acids. The germline V gene encodes CDR1 LNHNV and CDR2 YYDKDF (reference sequence). V dropped 9 bases and J dropped 1 base, with 6 bases sitting between them.

This chain joins TRBV18 and TRBJ2-7; TRBD1 agrees at 7 bases. Germline V CDR1 and CDR2: KGHSH, LQKENI. Trimming removed 5 bases from V and 4 bases from J; junction bases left unmatched: 11. The CDR3 runs 15 residues. CDR3: CASSSRQGKLYEQYF. In DNA form, the CDR3 reads TGTGCCAGCTCATCCAGACAGGGAAAGCTTTACGAGCAGTACTTC.

CDR3 in amino acids: CATSRETGSRKLFF. Written as DNA, the CDR3 is TGTGCCACCAGCAGAGAGACAGGGTCCAGAAAACTGTTTTTT. The genes are TRBV15 and TRBJ1-4, with TRBD1 matching 7 bases. Per the germline V gene, CDR1 is LNHNV and CDR2 is YYDKDF (reference sequence). The V and J ends lost 0 bases and 10 bases, in that order; junction bases with no gene match: 5. CDR3 length: 14 amino acids.